One sample yielded the 19 T cell receptor beta chains listed below, sequenced in a study of CD8 T cells in ankylosing spondylitis. TCRdb processed the 5' RACE reads anew with MiXCR; each CDR3 protein has one entry. The sample has some 250,000 distinct CDR3 sequences; around 10% are singletons. Sequencing input: blood, either unsorted or a sorted T cell fraction (not recorded which). The receptors shown here come from a male donor with ankylosing spondylitis or in good health (not recorded which).

This clonotype was observed at least ten times. This chain joins TRBV20-1 and TRBJ1-4, with no clear D. Per the germline V gene, CDR1 is DFQATT and CDR2 is SNEGSKA (reference sequence). The CDR3 consists of 13 residues. V was pared by 3 bases and J by 4 bases, with 9 bases between. The CDR3 sequence is CSASDQLNEKLFF. In nucleotides, the CDR3 is TGCAGTGCTAGTGACCAGCTTAATGAAAAACTGTTTTTT.

This clonotype was counted ten times or more. An end of the junction does not agree with germline; a read error may underlie this. This chain links TRBV28 with TRBJ1-1; no clear D gene. Per the germline V gene, CDR1 is MDHEN and CDR2 is SYDVKM. The CDR3 spans 12 residues. CDR3 sequence reads: CASSFLLWAPHF. The CDR3 DNA sequence: TGTGCCAGCAGTTTCCTCCTCTGGGCGCCCCATTTT.

This clonotype was seen many times. J is TRBJ2-4 and V is TRBV12-3 or TRBV12-4; 12 positions agree with TRBD2. The CDR3 loop spans 15 amino acids. V lost 3 bases to trimming and J lost 5 bases; unmatched junction nucleotides: 2. The DNA of the CDR3 is TGTGCCAGCAGTTTTCTAGCGGGAGGGGAAAACATTCAGTACTTC. Translation gives CASSFLAGGENIQYF.

This clonotype has ten or more counts. The V call is TRBV6-6, the J call TRBJ2-7; D may be TRBD2 (5 bases). The V end was cut by 2 bases, the J end by 3 bases, with 5 bases between. Per germline, CDR1 MNHNY and CDR2 SVGAGI (reference sequence). The CDR3 is 12 residues long. For the CDR3, the DNA is TGTGCCAGCAGTTACCGGGACTACGAGCAGTACTTC. This gives the protein CASSYRDYEQYF.

This clonotype was recorded at least ten times. For the CDR3, the DNA is TGCAGCGTCCAGGTTGGGGGAGGACTCTCCTACGAGCAGTACTTC. It yields the protein CSVQVGGGLSYEQYF. This sequence joins TRBV29-1 and TRBJ2-7; D possibly corresponds to TRBD2 (6 bases). Trimming removed 6 bases at V and 0 bases at J, with 18 bases between. The CDR3 has 15 amino acids. CDR1 is SQVTM and CDR2 is ANQGSEA in the germline V gene.

This clonotype was seen only a few times. This chain joins TRBV6-5 and TRBJ2-7; D remains unclear. In germline, CDR1 is MNHEY, CDR2 SVGAGI. CDR3 length: 15 residues. The V end lost 4 bases, the J end lost 3 bases, and 16 bases lay between the germline ends. The CDR3 here is CASSLGEPKFYEQYF. The CDR3 nucleotides are TGTGCCAGCAGTTTGGGCGAACCTAAATTCTACGAGCAGTACTTC.

The table lists this clonotype with many counts. One junction end does not reproduce the germline sequence, and a read error may be involved. This chain uses TRBV12-3 or TRBV12-4 with TRBJ2-7; unclear D gene. This CDR3 is 12 amino acids long. CDR3 loop: CASSLAPDLQNF. CDR3 DNA: TGTGCCAGCAGTTTAGCTCCAGACCTCCAGAACTTC.

J is TRBJ2-7 and V is TRBV28; tentative D call: TRBD1 (6 bases). The CDR3 extends over 15 amino acids. With 7 bases removed from V and 3 bases from J, the gap between germline ends came to 19 bases. Per germline, CDR1 MDHEN and CDR2 SYDVKM. The DNA for the CDR3 is TGTGCCAGCAAATTTTCAGGGGACGATTACTACGAGCAGTACTTC. Protein: CASKFSGDDYYEQYF.

This clonotype was seen at least ten times. This sequence joins TRBV6-1 and TRBJ2-1; D is unresolved. Germline V gene data show CDR1 as MNHNS and CDR2 as SASEGT. The CDR3 sequence is 14 residues long. Deletions cut 6 bases from V and 3 bases from J, with 12 bases between. CDR3 bases: TGTGCCAGCAGCCCGCTTGGGCTCTACAATGAGCAGTTCTTC. It specifies CASSPLGLYNEQFF.

This clonotype was counted many times. The chain couples TRBV4-2 to TRBJ2-5, with 8 bases fitting TRBD2. The CDR3 has 16 amino acids. Unmatched junction bases numbered 8, after V lost 0 bases and J lost 5 bases. Germline CDR1 reads LGHNA; CDR2 reads YNFKEQ. CDR3 protein: CASSQDSGTLRETQYF. The CDR3 nucleotides are TGTGCCAGCAGCCAAGATAGCGGGACGCTCCGTGAGACCCAGTACTTC.

In its sample, this clonotype was seen many times. The V call is TRBV5-1, the J call TRBJ2-7; D unclear. CDR3 size: 15 residues. Germline lookup yields CDR1 SGHRS and CDR2 YFSETQ. The V end lost 0 bases, the J end lost 3 bases, and 13 bases lay between the germline ends. The CDR3 sequence: CASSLGRGSGYEQYF. DNA for the CDR3: TGCGCCAGCAGCTTGGGGAGAGGCAGTGGCTACGAGCAGTACTTC.

This clonotype was recorded a few times. The CDR3 region is CASSVRAYNEQFF. For the CDR3, the DNA is TGTGCCAGCAGCGTCCGAGCCTACAATGAGCAGTTCTTC. The chain employs TRBV9 and TRBJ2-1; D unresolved. The germline CDR1 and CDR2 sequences are SGDLS and YYNGEE. The CDR3 consists of 13 residues. Deletions cut 2 bases from V and 2 bases from J, with 5 bases between.

In its sample, this clonotype was seen many times. DNA for the CDR3: TGTGCCAGCAGTGAAGTCTCCCCTAGCTCCTACGAGCAGTACTTC. The encoded protein is CASSEVSPSSYEQYF. The genes are TRBV2 and TRBJ2-7; D gene unclear. Trimming left V 1 base short and J 0 bases short, with 10 bases between. This CDR3 contains 15 residues. Germline V gene data show CDR1 as SNHLY and CDR2 as FYNNEI.

This clonotype has at least ten counts. The genes are TRBV5-4 and TRBJ2-5, with 7 bases identical to TRBD1. V dropped 3 bases and J dropped 5; count of bases not matched to a gene: 7. Germline CDR1 is SGHNT and CDR2 is YYREEE (reference sequence). The CDR3 spans 14 residues. This chain's CDR3 is CASSSLRGQETQYF. The CDR3, as DNA: TGTGCCAGCAGCTCCCTGAGGGGGCAGGAGACCCAGTACTTC.

The table lists this clonotype with many counts. CDR3 sequence reads: CASSWTGNEKLFF. CDR3 sequence (DNA): TGCGCCAGCAGCTGGACAGGAAATGAAAAACTGTTTTTT. The chain combines TRBV5-1 with TRBJ1-4, with 7 bases lining up with TRBD1. Germline V gives CDR1 SGHRS, CDR2 YFSETQ. The CDR3 runs to 13 residues. V was clipped by 3 bases and J by 5 bases; unmatched bases: 1.

This clonotype occurred many times. This rearrangement joins TRBV6-1 to TRBJ2-1; TRBD2 matches 8 bases. Losses at the gene ends were 6 bases for V and 9 bases for J; bases not matched to a gene: 13. CDR3 size: 15 residues. Germline assignment: CDR1 MNHNS and CDR2 SASEGT. The CDR3 coding sequence is TGTGCCAGCAGACTAATAACTAGCGGATTCATTGAGCAGTTCTTC. Protein sequence: CASRLITSGFIEQFF.

V usage is TRBV12-3 or TRBV12-4 and J usage is TRBJ2-3; D not resolved. V shed 4 bases and J shed 2 bases, with 7 bases lying between them. This CDR3 contains 13 residues. The CDR3 loop reads CASSSGYTDTQYF. CDR3 in DNA: TGTGCCAGCAGTTCCGGCTACACAGATACGCAGTATTTT.

At least ten counts were recorded for this clonotype. The chain recombines TRBV12-3 or TRBV12-4 with TRBJ2-3; maybe TRBD2 (6 bases). The length of the CDR3 is 17 residues. V gave up 7 bases and J gave up 4 bases, with 24 bases separating them. The CDR3 nucleotides are TGTGCCAGCACCCTAAAGTGGTCGGGGCGGGGAGCAGATACGCAGTATTTT. Its protein is CASTLKWSGRGADTQYF.

This clonotype was observed a handful of times. The V call is TRBV29-1, the J call TRBJ2-1; D unresolved. This CDR3 has 12 residues. The V end lost 8 bases, the J end lost 2 bases, and 10 bases lay between the germline ends. Germline lookup yields CDR1 SQVTM and CDR2 ANQGSEA. CDR3 nucleotide sequence: TGCAGCCGTTCAAACCCCTACAATGAGCAGTTCTTC. As protein: CSRSNPYNEQFF.